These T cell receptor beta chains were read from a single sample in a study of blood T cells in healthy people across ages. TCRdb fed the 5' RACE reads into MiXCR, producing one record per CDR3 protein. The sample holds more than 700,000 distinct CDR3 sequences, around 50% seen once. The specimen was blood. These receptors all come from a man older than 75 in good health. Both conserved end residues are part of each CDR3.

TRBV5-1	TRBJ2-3	CASSLGLAGWGDTQYF
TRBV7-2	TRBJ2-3	CASSLNREDTQYF
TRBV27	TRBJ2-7	CASSSRIAGGYEQYF
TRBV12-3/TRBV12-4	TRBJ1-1	CASSSQGLNTEAFF
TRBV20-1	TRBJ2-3	CSAHVAGLDTQYF
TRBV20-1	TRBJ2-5	CSATDRDGGFQTQYF
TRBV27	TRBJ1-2	CASSWDREGGYTF
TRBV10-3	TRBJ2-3	CAIRAQDLTDTQYF
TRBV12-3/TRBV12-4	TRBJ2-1	CASSLGQNNEQFF
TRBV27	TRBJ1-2	CASSRVDRGLDGYGYTF
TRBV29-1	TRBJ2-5	CSVQGEETQYF
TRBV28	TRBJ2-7	CASSLLLLEQYF
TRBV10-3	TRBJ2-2	CAIRLTGTNTGELFF
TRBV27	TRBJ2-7	CASSSTRGYEQYF
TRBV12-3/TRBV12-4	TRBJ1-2	CASSLSTGVVYGYTF
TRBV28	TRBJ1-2	CASSPTSSGQGLGYTF
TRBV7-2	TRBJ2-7	CASSFTSYHSYEQYF
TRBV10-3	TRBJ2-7	CAITSGGHEQYF
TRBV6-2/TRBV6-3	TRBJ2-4	CASSSTGSKVYIQYF
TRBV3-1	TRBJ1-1	CASSFSVGTEAFF
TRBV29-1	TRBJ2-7	CSVAQGRGSYEQYF
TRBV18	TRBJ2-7	CASSPGQYEQYF
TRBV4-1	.	CASSQDFTRNRGNIQYF
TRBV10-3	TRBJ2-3	CAISEPSGIADTQYF
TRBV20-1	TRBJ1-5	CSASSDFYSNQPQHF